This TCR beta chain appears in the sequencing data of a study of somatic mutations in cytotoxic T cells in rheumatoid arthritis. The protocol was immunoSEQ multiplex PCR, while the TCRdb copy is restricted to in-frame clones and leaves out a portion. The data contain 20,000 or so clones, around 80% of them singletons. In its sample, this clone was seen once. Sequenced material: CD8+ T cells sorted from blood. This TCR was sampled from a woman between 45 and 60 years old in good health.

The CDR3 DNA reads TGTGCCAGCAGCTTGAAGGCAGGGTTGCTCCCTGGAAACACCATATATTTT. Its protein is CASSLKAGLLPGNTIYF. This chain connects TRBV5-5 to TRBJ1-3; D is perhaps TRBD1 (5 bases). The CDR3 sequence is 17 residues long. From germline, CDR1 is SGHKS and CDR2 YYEKEE (reference sequence). Between the trimmed V and J ends, which lost 1 base and 2 bases, there was a span of 16 bases.